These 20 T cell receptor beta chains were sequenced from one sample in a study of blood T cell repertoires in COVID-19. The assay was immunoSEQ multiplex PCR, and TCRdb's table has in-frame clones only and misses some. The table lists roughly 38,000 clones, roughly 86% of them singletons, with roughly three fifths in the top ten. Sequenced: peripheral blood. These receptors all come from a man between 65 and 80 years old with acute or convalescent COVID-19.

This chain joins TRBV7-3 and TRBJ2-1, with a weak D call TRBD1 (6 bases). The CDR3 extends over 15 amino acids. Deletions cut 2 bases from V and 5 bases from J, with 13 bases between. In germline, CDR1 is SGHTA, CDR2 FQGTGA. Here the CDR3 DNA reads TGTGCCAGCAGCTTAGGACAGTCCGTCAACAATGAGCAGTTCTTC. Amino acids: CASSLGQSVNNEQFF.

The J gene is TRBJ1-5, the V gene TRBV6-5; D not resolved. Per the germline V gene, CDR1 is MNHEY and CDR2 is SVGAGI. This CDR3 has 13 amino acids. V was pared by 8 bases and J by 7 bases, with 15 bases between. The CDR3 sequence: CASSVSLEQPQHF. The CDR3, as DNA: TGTGCCAGCTCGGTCAGTCTGGAGCAGCCCCAGCATTTT.

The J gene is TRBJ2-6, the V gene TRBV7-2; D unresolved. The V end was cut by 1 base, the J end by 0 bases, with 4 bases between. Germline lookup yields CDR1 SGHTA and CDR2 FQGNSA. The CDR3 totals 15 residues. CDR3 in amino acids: CASSLVLSGANVLTF. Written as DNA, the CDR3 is TGTGCCAGCAGCTTAGTCCTCTCTGGGGCCAACGTCCTGACTTTC.

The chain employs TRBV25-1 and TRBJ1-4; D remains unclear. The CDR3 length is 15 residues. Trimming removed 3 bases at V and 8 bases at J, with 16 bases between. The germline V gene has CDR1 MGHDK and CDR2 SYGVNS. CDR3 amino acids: CASSDIREEGEKLFF. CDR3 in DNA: TGTGCCAGCAGTGATATCCGGGAAGAAGGAGAAAAACTGTTTTTT.

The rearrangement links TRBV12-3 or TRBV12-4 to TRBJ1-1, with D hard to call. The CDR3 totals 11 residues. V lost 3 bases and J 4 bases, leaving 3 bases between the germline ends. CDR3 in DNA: TGTGCCAGCAGTTTCAGCACTGAAGCTTTCTTT. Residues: CASSFSTEAFF.

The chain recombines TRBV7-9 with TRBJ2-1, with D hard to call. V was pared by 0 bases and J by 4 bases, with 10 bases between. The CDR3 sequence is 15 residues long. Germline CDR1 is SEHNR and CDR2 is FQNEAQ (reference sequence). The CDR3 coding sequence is TGTGCCAGCAGCTTAGCGCTCACACCTTACAATGAGCAGTTCTTC. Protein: CASSLALTPYNEQFF. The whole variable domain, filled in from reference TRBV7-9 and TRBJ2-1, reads DTGVSQNPRHKITKRGQNVTFRCDPISEHNRLYWYRQTLGQGPEFLTYFQNEAQLEKSRLLSDRFSAERPKGSFSTLEIQRTEQGDSAMYLCASSLALTPYNEQFFGPGTRLTVL.

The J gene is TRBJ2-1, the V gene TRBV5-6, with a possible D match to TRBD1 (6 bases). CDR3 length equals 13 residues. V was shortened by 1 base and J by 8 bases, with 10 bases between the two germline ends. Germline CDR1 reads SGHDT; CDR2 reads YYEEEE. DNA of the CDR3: TGTGCCAGCAGCTTGTGGGGGCTTGATGAGCAGTTCTTC. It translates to CASSLWGLDEQFF.

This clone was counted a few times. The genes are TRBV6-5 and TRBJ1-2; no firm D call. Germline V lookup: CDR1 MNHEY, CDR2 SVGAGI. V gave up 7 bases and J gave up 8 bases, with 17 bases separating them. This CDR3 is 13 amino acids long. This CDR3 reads CASTRDTLGGYTF. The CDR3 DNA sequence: TGTGCCAGCACCCGTGACACCCTCGGCGGCTACACCTTC.

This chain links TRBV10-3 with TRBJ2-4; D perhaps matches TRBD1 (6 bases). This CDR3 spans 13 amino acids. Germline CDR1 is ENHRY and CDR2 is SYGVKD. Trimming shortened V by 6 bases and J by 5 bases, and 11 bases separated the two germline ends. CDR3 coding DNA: TGTGCCATCAGGTCGGACAGTCAAAACATTCAGTACTTC. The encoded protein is CAIRSDSQNIQYF.

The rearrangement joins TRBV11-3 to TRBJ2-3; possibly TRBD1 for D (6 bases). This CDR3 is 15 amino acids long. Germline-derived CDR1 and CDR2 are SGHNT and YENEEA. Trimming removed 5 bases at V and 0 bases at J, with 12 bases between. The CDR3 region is CASSRRGVSTDTQYF. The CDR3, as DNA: TGTGCCAGCAGCCGCAGGGGAGTGAGCACAGATACGCAGTATTTT.

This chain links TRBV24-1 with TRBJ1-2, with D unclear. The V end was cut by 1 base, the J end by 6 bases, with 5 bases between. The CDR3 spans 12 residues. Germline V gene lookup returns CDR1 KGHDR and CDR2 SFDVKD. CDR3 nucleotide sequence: TGTGCCACCAGTGATTTCTCAGATGGCTACACCTTC. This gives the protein CATSDFSDGYTF.

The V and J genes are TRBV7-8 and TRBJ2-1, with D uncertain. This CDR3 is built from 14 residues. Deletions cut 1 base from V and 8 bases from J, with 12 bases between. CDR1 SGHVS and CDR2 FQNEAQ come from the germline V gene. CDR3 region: CASSLDEQPDEQFF. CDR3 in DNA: TGTGCCAGCAGCTTAGATGAGCAACCTGATGAGCAGTTCTTC.

The CDR3 bases are TGTGCCAGCTCGCGAACCCCGGCGGGGGGGAACACTGAAGCTTTCTTT. It codes for CASSRTPAGGNTEAFF. The rearrangement joins TRBV18 to TRBJ1-1, with a possible D match to TRBD1 (5 bases). The CDR3 has 16 residues. V dropped 6 bases and J dropped 1 base, with 18 bases sitting between them. In germline, CDR1 is KGHSH, CDR2 LQKENI. Looking up the rest from reference TRBV18 and TRBJ1-1 gives the full variable domain: NAGVMQNPRHLVRRRGQEARLRCSPMKGHSHVYWYRQLPEEGLKFMVYLQKENIIDESGMPKERFSAEFPKEGPSILRIQQVVRGDSAAYFCASSRTPAGGNTEAFFGQGTRLTVV.

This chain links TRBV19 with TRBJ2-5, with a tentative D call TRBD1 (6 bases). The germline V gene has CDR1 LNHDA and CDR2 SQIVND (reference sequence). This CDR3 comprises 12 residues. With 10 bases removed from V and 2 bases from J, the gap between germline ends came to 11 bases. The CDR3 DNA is TGTGCCACCGAGGGGGTACAAGAGACCCAGTACTTC. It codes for CATEGVQETQYF.

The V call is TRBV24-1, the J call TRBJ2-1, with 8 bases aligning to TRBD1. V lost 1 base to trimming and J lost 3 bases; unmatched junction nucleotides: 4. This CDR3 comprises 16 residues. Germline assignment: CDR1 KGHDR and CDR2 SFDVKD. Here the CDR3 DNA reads TGTGCCACCAGTGATTTCCGGACAGGGAACTACAATGAGCAGTTCTTC. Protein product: CATSDFRTGNYNEQFF.

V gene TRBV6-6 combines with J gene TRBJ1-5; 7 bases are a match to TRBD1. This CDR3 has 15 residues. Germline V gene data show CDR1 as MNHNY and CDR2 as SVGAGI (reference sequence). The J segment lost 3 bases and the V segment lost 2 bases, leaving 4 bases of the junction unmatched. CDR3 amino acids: CASSYQTGNNQPQHF. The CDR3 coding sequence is TGTGCCAGCAGTTACCAGACAGGGAACAATCAGCCCCAGCATTTT.

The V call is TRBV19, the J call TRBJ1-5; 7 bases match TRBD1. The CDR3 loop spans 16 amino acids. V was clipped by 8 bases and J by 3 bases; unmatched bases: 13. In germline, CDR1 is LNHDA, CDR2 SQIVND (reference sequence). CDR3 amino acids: CASDVGWTGDNQPQHF. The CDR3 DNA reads TGTGCCAGTGATGTAGGCTGGACAGGCGACAATCAGCCCCAGCATTTT.

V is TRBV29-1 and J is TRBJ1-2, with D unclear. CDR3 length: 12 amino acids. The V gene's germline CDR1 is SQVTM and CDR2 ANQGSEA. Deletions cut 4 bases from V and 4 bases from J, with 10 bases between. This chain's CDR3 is CSVVVGSYGYTF. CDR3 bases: TGCAGCGTTGTTGTAGGGAGCTATGGCTACACCTTC. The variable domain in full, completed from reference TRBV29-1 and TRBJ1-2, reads SAVISQKPSRDICQRGTSLTIQCQVDSQVTMMFWYRQQPGQSLTLIATANQGSEATYESGFVIDKFPISRPNLTFSTLTVSNMSPEDSSIYLCSVVVGSYGYTFGSGTRLTVV.

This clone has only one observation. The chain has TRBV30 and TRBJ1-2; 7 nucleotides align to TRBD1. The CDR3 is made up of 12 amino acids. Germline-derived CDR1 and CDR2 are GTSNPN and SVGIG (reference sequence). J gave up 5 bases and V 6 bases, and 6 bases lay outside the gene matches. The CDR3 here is CACSDRAYGYTF. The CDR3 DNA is TGTGCCTGCTCCGACAGGGCATATGGCTACACCTTC. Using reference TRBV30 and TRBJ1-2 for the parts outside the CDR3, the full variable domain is SQTIHQWPATLVQPVGSPLSLECTVEGTSNPNLYWYRQAAGRGLQLLFYSVGIGQISSEVPQNLSASRPQDRQFILSSKKLLLSDSGFYLCACSDRAYGYTFGSGTRLTVV.

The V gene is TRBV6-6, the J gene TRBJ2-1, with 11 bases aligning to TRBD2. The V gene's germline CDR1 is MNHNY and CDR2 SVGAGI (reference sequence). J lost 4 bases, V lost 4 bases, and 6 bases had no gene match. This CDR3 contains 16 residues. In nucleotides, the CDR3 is TGTGCCAGCAGTTCAACGGGACTAGCGGATTACAATGAGCAGTTCTTC. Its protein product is CASSSTGLADYNEQFF.